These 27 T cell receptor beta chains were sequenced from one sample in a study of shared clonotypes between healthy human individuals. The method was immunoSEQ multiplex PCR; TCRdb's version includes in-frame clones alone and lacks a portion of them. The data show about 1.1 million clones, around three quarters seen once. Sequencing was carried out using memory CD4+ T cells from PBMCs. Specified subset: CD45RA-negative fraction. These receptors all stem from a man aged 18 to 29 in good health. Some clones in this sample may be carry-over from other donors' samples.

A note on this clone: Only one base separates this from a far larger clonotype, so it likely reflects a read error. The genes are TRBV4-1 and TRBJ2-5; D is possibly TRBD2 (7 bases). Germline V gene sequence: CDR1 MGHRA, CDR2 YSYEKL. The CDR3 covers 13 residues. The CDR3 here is CASSRGGVETQHF. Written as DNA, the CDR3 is TGCGCCAGCAGCAGGGGGGGTGTAGAGACCCAGCACTTC.

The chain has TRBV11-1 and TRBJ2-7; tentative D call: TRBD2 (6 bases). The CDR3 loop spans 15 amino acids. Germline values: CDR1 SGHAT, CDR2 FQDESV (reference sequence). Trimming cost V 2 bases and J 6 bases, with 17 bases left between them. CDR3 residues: CASSLWGEFVPEQYF. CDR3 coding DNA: TGTGCCAGCAGCTTATGGGGGGAATTCGTCCCCGAGCAGTACTTC.

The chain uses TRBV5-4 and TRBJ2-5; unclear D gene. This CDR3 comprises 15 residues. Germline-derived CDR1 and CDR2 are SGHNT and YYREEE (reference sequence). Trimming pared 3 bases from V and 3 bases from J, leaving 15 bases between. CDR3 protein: CASSSRRQAEETQYF. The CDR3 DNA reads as TGTGCCAGCAGCTCCAGGCGGCAGGCAGAAGAGACCCAGTACTTC.

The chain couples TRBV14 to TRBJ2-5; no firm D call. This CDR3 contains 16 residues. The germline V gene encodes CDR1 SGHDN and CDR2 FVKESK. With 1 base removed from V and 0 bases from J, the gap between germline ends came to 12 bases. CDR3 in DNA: TGTGCCAGCAGCCAAGGTTTACTCCCGTACCAAGAGACCCAGTACTTC. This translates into CASSQGLLPYQETQYF.

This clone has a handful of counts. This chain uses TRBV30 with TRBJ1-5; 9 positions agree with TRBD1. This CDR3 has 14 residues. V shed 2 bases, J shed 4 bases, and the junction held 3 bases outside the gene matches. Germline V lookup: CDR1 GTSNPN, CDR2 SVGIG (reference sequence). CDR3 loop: CAWSSGTGNQPQHF. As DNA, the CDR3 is TGTGCCTGGAGTTCAGGGACAGGGAATCAGCCCCAGCATTTT.

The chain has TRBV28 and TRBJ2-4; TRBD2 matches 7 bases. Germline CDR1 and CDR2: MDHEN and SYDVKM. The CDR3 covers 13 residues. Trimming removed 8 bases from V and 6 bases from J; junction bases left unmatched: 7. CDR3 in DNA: TGTGCCAGCTCGACTAGCCGGGGAAACATTCAGTACTTC. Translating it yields CASSTSRGNIQYF.

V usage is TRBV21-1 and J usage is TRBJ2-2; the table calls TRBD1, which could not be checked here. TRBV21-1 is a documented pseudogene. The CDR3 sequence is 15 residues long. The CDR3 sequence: CASSPDTLNTGELFF. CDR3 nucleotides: TGTGCCAGCAGCCCCGACACATTGAACACCGGGGAGCTGTTTTTT.

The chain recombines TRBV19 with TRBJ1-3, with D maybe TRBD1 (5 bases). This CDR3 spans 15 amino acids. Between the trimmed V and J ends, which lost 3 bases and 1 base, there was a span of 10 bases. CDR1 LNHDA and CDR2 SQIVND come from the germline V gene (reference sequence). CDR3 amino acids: CASSIFRTSGNTIYF. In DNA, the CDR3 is TGTGCCAGTAGTATCTTCAGGACATCTGGAAACACCATATATTTT. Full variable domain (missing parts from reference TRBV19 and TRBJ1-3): DGGITQSPKYLFRKEGQNVTLSCEQNLNHDAMYWYRQDPGQGLRLIYYSQIVNDFQKGDIAEGYSVSREKKESFPLTVTSAQKNPTAFYLCASSIFRTSGNTIYFGEGSWLTVV.

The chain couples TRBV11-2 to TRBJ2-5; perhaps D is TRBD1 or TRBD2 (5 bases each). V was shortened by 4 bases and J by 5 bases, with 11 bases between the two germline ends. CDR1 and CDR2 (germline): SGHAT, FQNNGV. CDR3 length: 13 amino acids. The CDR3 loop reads CASSSGTAETQYF. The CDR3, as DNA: TGTGCCAGCAGCTCTGGGACGGCGGAGACCCAGTACTTC.

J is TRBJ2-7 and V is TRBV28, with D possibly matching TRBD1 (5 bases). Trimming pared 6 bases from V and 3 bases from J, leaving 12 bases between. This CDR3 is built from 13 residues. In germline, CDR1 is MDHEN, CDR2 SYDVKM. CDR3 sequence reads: CASRSAGHYEQYF. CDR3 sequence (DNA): TGTGCCAGCAGATCCGCAGGACACTACGAGCAGTACTTC.

CDR3 residues: CASSQADGHPTDTQYF. The CDR3, as DNA: TGCGCCAGCAGCCAGGCGGACGGACACCCCACAGATACGCAGTATTTT. The V and J genes are TRBV4-3 and TRBJ2-3; a weak D match, TRBD1 (5 bases). V was shortened by 3 bases and J by 2 bases, with 15 bases between the two germline ends. The germline V gene encodes CDR1 LGHNA and CDR2 YSLEER. The CDR3 loop spans 16 amino acids.

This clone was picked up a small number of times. CDR3 loop: CASTRSGTGAYEQYF. In nucleotides, the CDR3 is TGTGCCAGCACCAGATCCGGGACAGGGGCCTACGAGCAGTACTTC. The rearrangement links TRBV27 to TRBJ2-7, with TRBD1 matching over 10 bases. Germline CDR1 is MNHEY and CDR2 is SMNVEV (reference sequence). J was trimmed by 2 bases and V by 7 bases; bases with no gene match: 8. There are 15 residues in the CDR3.

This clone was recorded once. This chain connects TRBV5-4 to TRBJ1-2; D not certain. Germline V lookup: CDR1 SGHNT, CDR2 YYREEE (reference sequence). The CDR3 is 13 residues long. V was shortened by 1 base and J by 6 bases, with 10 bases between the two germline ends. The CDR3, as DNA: TGTGCCAGCAGCTTGCGGAGGTCCCATGGCTACACCTTC. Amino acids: CASSLRRSHGYTF.

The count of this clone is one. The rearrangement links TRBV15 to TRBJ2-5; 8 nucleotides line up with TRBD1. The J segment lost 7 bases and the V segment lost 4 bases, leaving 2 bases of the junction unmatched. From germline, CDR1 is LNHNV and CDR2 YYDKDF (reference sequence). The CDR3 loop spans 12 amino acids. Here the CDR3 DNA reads TGTGCCACCAGCATGGGGACAGGGACCCAGTACTTC. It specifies CATSMGTGTQYF.

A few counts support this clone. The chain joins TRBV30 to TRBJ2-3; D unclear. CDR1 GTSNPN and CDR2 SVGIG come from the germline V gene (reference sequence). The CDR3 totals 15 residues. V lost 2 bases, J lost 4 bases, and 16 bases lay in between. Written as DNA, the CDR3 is TGTGCCTGGAGTTCGTCCCGAACGCGGCCAGATACGCAGTATTTT. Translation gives CAWSSSRTRPDTQYF.

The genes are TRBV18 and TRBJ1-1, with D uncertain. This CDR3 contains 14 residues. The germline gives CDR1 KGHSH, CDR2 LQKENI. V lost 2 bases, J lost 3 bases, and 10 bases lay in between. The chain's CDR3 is CASSPWKTDTEAFF. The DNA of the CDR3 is TGTGCCAGCTCACCATGGAAGACGGACACTGAAGCTTTCTTT.

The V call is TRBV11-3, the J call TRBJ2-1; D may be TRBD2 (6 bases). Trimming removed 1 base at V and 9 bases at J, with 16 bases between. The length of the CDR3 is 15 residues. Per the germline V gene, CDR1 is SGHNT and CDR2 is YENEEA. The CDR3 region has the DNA TGTGCCAGCAGCTTAGTACCGGGGGTGGTGGGTGAGCAGTTCTTC. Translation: CASSLVPGVVGEQFF.

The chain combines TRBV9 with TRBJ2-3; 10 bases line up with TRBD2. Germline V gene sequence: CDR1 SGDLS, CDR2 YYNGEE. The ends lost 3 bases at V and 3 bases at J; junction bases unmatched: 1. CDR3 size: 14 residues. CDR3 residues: CASSETSGTDTQYF. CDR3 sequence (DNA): TGTGCCAGCAGCGAGACTAGCGGGACAGATACGCAGTATTTT.

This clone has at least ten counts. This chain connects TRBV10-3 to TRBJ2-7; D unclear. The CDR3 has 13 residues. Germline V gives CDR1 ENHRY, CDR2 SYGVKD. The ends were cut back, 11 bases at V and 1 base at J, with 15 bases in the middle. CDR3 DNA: TGTGCCGCAATCGGCGGTGGGTCCTACGAGCAGTACTTC. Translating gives CAAIGGGSYEQYF.

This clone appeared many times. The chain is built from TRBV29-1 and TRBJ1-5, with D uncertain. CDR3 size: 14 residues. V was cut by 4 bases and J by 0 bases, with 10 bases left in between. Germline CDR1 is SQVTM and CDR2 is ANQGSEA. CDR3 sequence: CSVAASNSNQPQHF. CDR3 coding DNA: TGCAGCGTTGCTGCATCTAATAGCAATCAGCCCCAGCATTTT.

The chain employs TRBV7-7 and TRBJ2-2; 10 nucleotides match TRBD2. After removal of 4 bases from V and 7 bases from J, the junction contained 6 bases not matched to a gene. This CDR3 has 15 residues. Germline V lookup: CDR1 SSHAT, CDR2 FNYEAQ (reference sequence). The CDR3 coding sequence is TGTGCCAGCAGCTACGGGACTAGCGAGAGCGGGGAGCTGTTTTTT. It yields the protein CASSYGTSESGELFF.

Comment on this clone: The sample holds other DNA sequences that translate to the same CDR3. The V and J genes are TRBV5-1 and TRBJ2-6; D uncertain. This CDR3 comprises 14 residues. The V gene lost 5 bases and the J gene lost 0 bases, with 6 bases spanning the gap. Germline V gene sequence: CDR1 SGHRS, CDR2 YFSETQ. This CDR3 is CASSPSSGANVLTF. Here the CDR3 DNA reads TGCGCCAGCAGTCCAAGCTCTGGGGCCAACGTCCTGACTTTC.

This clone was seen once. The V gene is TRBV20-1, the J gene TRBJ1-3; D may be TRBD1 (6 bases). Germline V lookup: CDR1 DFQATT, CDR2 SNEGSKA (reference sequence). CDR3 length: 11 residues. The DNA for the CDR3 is TGCGGGACACGACAGAGAAACACCATATATTTT. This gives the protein CGTRQRNTIYF.

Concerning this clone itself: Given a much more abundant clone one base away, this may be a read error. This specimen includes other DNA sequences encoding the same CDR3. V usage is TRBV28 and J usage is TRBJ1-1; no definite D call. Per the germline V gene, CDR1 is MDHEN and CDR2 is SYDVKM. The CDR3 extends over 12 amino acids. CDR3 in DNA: TGCGCCAGCAGTTTATCTGCCAGGCGGGCTTTCTTT. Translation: CASSLSARRAFF.

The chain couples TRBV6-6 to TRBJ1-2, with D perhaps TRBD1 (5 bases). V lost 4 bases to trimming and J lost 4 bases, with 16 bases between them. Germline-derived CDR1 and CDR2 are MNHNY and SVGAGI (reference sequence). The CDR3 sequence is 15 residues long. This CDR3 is CASSSQRQLVYGYTF. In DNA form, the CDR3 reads TGTGCCAGCAGTTCTCAACGACAGCTAGTCTATGGCTACACCTTC.

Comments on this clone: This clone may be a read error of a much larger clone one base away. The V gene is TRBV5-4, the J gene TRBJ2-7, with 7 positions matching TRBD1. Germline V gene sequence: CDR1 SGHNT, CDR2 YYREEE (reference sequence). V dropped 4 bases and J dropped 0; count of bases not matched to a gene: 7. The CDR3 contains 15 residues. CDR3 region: CASSPPRGSSYEQYF. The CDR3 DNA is TGTGCCAGCAGCCCACCCAGGGGGTCCTCCTACGAGCAGTACTTC.

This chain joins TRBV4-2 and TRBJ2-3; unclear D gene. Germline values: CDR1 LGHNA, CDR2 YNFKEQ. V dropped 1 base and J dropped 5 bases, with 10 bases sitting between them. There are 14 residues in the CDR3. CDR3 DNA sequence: TGTGCCAGCAGCCAAGCGGCCCACGGAGATACGCAGTATTTT. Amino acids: CASSQAAHGDTQYF.